This record looks at one T cell receptor (beta chain) sequence and its context. No antigen is known for it. One base away there is no much larger clone; base qualities are not given. In Seattle, one collaborating source enrolled patients while the infection was active and tracked those patients longitudinally over the course of disease. The collaborating institutions used their own protocols to collect whole blood in K2EDTA tubes. For TCRbeta analysis, collaborators shipped samples in one of three forms: frozen whole blood, isolated PBMCs, or DNA extracted from either of those sample types. V is cut by 0 bases and J by 6 bases, and the space between the germline ends is 13 bases. The CDR3 contains 15 residues, cysteine and phenylalanine counted. Of the read, only the CDR3 DNA is kept; its 45 bases are in frame from base 1. The germline V gene sets CDR1 to SGHRS and CDR2 to YFSETQ. This sample is drawn from a study of blood T cell repertoires in COVID-19 (dated by TCRdb to 2020 to 2022). Regarding the research as a whole: Collaborator samples came from the United States, Italy and Spain and covered acute and convalescent phases of COVID-19. Where available, HLA class I and class II types were obtained from metadata supplied by the sample provider rather than from assay-based typing. The samples were drawn from the first 160 participants of the ongoing ImmuneRACE study and from 950 to 1,500 subjects provided by 6 global collaborators. The repertoires were released in a freely available public database meant as a resource for research on the immune response to SARS-CoV-2. Sample metadata almost always included a de-identified subject ID, COVID-19 status, age in years and sex. The dataset comprised deeply sampled blood TCRbeta repertoires from subjects exposed to, actively infected with, or recovered from COVID-19. The material from the prospective study consisted of cDNA or gDNA derived from T cells, B-cell-depleted T cells, or PBMCs.

Here is what the overall study found, with its caveats: The amount of clinical and demographic metadata varied by source and participant and was provided uncurated.

TCRbeta CDR3 regions were amplified from genomic DNA using the immunoSEQ Assay, a bias-controlled multiplex PCR. The authors' analysis ran thus. Nucleated cell counts per sample were estimated from amplification of reference gene primers within the assay. To quantify the absolute abundance of each unique TCRbeta CDR3 rearrangement, sequence reads were collapsed and filtered. For each sample, productive Simpson clonality was calculated as the square root of Simpson's diversity index over productive rearrangements. Imported from immuneACCESS, the table was reduced by TCRdb to in-frame sequences with V and J called. These copies leave out some clones; in studies compared against another copy, an unresolved V gene accounts for under half, and the cause of the remainder is not known. That table is the source of V, J and clone size, and D and trimming were worked out from the DNA. For this sample there are 250,000 to 350,000 clones; about four fifths appear just once. Of the sample, about a sixth is held by the ten largest clones.

Here the chain combines TRBV5-1 and TRBJ2-1; tentative D gene TRBD2, with 5 bases matching. This TCR was recovered from a person aged 70 to 80 with COVID-19, enrolled during active disease. The material sequenced was peripheral blood. The DNA sequence is given as TGCGCCAGCAGCTTGGCGGGTAGCGTTCCCAATGAGCAGTTCTTC. The resulting protein is CASSLAGSVPNEQFF.